These 7 T cell receptor beta chains were sequenced from one sample in a study of T cell changes during pregnancy in multiple sclerosis. Sequencing used immunoSEQ multiplex PCR; TCRdb keeps in-frame clones, though not all of them. The sample records tens of thousands of clones, roughly 90% being singletons. The source was peripheral blood, collected in the first trimester of pregnancy. These TCRs come from a female donor with multiple sclerosis, enrolled in a pregnancy study.

This clone was counted a single time. V gene TRBV29-1 combines with J gene TRBJ2-1; 11 bases fit TRBD2. This CDR3 has 14 residues. Germline CDR1 and CDR2: SQVTM and ANQGSEA. The trim removed 3 bases at V and 7 bases at J, leaving 5 bases unmatched. CDR3 in DNA: TGCAGCGTTGACCGTAGCGGGAGGGCTAATGAGCAGTTCTTC. Residues: CSVDRSGRANEQFF.

The chain joins TRBV7-2 to TRBJ2-7, with 8 bases fitting TRBD1. The CDR3 sequence is 16 residues long. Trimming at V came to 0 bases and at J to 2 bases, leaving 6 bases not matched to a gene. Germline assignment: CDR1 SGHTA and CDR2 FQGNSA. The CDR3 spells CASSLAGQGAPYEQYF. In DNA, the CDR3 is TGTGCCAGCAGCTTAGCGGGGCAGGGGGCTCCCTACGAGCAGTACTTC.

The chain carries TRBV27 and TRBJ2-1; 11 bases match TRBD2. In germline, CDR1 is MNHEY, CDR2 SMNVEV (reference sequence). V shed 6 bases, J shed 4 bases, and the junction held 5 bases outside the gene matches. CDR3 length: 15 amino acids. CDR3 loop: CASSPGLAEYNEQFF. The CDR3 DNA follows: TGTGCCAGCAGCCCGGGACTAGCGGAATACAATGAGCAGTTCTTC.

The chain has TRBV14 and TRBJ1-2, with 10 bases aligning to TRBD1. The CDR3 is 14 residues long. Germline V gene lookup returns CDR1 SGHDN and CDR2 FVKESK. The J segment lost 7 bases and the V segment lost 1 base, leaving 3 bases of the junction unmatched. The CDR3 sequence: CASSQGRTGGGYTF. The CDR3 nucleotides are TGTGCCAGCAGCCAAGGCCGGACAGGGGGTGGCTACACCTTC.

The gene calls are TRBV7-9 and TRBJ2-7; D not certain. V lost 2 bases to trimming and J lost 7 bases, with 6 bases between them. The germline CDR1 and CDR2 sequences are SEHNR and FQNEAQ (reference sequence). CDR3 length equals 11 residues. The CDR3 region has the DNA TGTGCCAGCAGCTTAAACTGGGAGCAGTACTTC. As protein: CASSLNWEQYF.

The gene calls are TRBV14 and TRBJ2-3; D gene ambiguous. The V gene's germline CDR1 is SGHDN and CDR2 FVKESK. The CDR3 consists of 16 residues. Deletions cut 4 bases from V and 1 base from J, with 15 bases between. DNA for the CDR3: TGTGCCAGCAGCCCAGACGTGACTCTGGGCACAGATACGCAGTATTTT. Its protein is CASSPDVTLGTDTQYF.

This CDR3 reads CASSESGTGTTTNEKLFF. CDR3 bases: TGTGCCAGCAGTGAATCAGGGACAGGGACAACAACTAATGAAAAACTGTTTTTT. This chain uses TRBV25-1 with TRBJ1-4; 9 nucleotides line up with TRBD1. CDR3 length: 18 amino acids. The germline gives CDR1 MGHDK, CDR2 SYGVNS. V trimming: 1 base; J trimming: 0 bases; junction bases outside the gene matches: 6.